A selection of T cell receptor beta chains follows, all from one sample in a study of type 1 regulatory T cells. TCRdb re-called the reads with MiXCR, one entry per CDR3 protein. Of over 90,000 distinct CDR3 sequences detected, roughly 28% appear once; the ten largest clones hold 2% to 2.5%. The specimen sequenced was CD4+ T cells, either the whole sample or a sorted fraction (not recorded which). The receptor set was obtained from a human donor in good health. The CDR3 runs from the conserved cysteine through the conserved F or W. The D gene is left open where the match is weak. Clone sizes are given selectively: once, few, many, or a class where the clone is expanded.

v_call	j_call	d_call	clone_size	cdr3_aa	cdr3_nt
TRBV6-2/TRBV6-3	TRBJ2-2	TRBD2	once	CASSSPPAAGAVGELFF	TGTGCCAGCAGTTCCCCCCCGGCGGCGGGAGCGGTCGGGGAGCTGTTTTTT
TRBV20-1	TRBJ2-3	NA	NA	CSARDTGLIDTQYF	TGCAGTGCTAGAGATACGGGCCTAATAGATACGCAGTATTTT
TRBV28	TRBJ1-1	NA	few	CASKDSGSKAFF	TGTGCCAGTAAGGACTCCGGTAGTAAAGCTTTCTTT
TRBV7-2	TRBJ2-2	NA	few	CASSVGLPGELFF	TGTGCCAGCAGCGTCGGACTACCCGGGGAGCTGTTTTTT
TRBV7-2	TRBJ2-5	NA	few	CASSSNQGSETQYF	TGTGCCAGCAGTTCAAACCAGGGGTCCGAGACCCAGTACTTC
TRBV30	TRBJ1-1	NA	NA	CAWTWAVTGRTEAFF	TGTGCCTGGACTTGGGCCGTCACAGGGAGGACTGAAGCTTTCTTT
TRBV11-3	TRBJ1-2	NA	NA	CASSLDGPAKCGYTF	TGTGCCAGCAGCTTAGACGGCCCCGCAAAATGTGGCTACACCTTC
TRBV19	TRBJ1-1	NA	NA	CASSIDPRGIGKTEAFF	TGTGCCAGTAGTATAGACCCCAGGGGAATAGGAAAAACTGAAGCTTTCTTT
TRBV20-1	TRBJ2-5	NA	NA	CSARVRFQETQYF	TGCAGTGCTAGAGTCCGGTTCCAAGAGACCCAGTACTTC
TRBV20-1	TRBJ2-7	NA	few	CSASSTGSFSYEQYF	TGCAGTGCTAGCTCCACAGGGAGTTTTTCCTACGAGCAGTACTTC
TRBV20-1	TRBJ2-4	NA	NA	CSARWAGLNIQYF	TGCAGTGCTAGATGGGCGGGACTCAACATTCAGTACTTC
TRBV5-1	TRBJ2-5	NA	few	CASSLKGETQYF	TGCGCCAGCAGCCTGAAGGGCGAGACCCAGTACTTC
TRBV25-1	TRBJ1-4	TRBD1	NA	CASSEFAGTATNEKLFF	TGTGCCAGCAGTGAATTCGCCGGGACAGCAACTAATGAAAAACTGTTTTTT
TRBV29-1	TRBJ2-2	TRBD1	NA	CSGKPDRAGELFF	TGCAGCGGCAAACCAGACAGGGCCGGGGAGCTGTTTTTT
TRBV7-2	TRBJ2-2	TRBD1	once	CASSSRQGVLTGELFF	TGTGCCAGCAGCTCCCGACAGGGGGTTTTGACCGGGGAGCTGTTTTTT
TRBV5-1	TRBJ2-7	NA	NA	CASGEFGGAPYEQYF	TGCGCCAGCGGCGAGTTCGGGGGAGCCCCCTACGAGCAGTACTTC
TRBV3-1	TRBJ2-1	NA	few	CASSQDRYEQFF	TGTGCCAGCAGCCAAGATCGGTATGAGCAGTTCTTC
TRBV20-1	TRBJ2-1	NA	few	CSARGSQDNEQFF	TGCAGTGCTAGAGGCAGTCAGGACAATGAGCAGTTCTTC
TRBV18	TRBJ1-4	NA	NA	CASSEMGLNGNEKLFF	TGTGCCAGCTCGGAGATGGGACTAAACGGAAATGAAAAACTGTTTTTT
TRBV24-1	TRBJ2-1	TRBD2	few	CATRGTSGSSYNEQFF	TGTGCCACCAGGGGAACTAGCGGGAGTTCCTACAATGAGCAGTTCTTC
TRBV7-2	TRBJ1-4	NA	few	CASSQLIRAGGTNEKLFF	TGTGCCAGCAGCCAACTGATTAGGGCGGGAGGGACTAATGAAAAACTGTTTTTT
TRBV20-1	TRBJ2-7	TRBD2	few	CSAPPDGLAGNYEQYF	TGCAGTGCTCCCCCGGACGGACTAGCGGGTAACTACGAGCAGTACTTC
TRBV4-2	TRBJ2-7	NA	few	CASSQPHRDVYEQYF	TGTGCCAGCAGCCAACCCCACCGGGACGTCTACGAGCAGTACTTC
TRBV11-2	TRBJ2-5	NA	few	CASSLIQQETQYF	TGTGCCAGCAGCTTAATCCAACAAGAGACCCAGTACTTC
TRBV27	TRBJ2-7	TRBD2	few	CASSLFSGSISYEQYF	TGTGCCAGCAGTCTCTTCAGCGGGAGCATCTCCTACGAGCAGTACTTC
TRBV28	TRBJ2-7	TRBD2	NA	CASHAWGLAGGPDEQYF	TGTGCCAGCCACGCTTGGGGACTAGCGGGAGGGCCAGACGAGCAGTACTTC
TRBV28	TRBJ2-3	TRBD2	many	CASRDSGRDVDTQYF	TGTGCCAGCAGGGATAGCGGGAGGGATGTAGATACGCAGTATTTT
TRBV25-1	TRBJ1-2	NA	many	CASSVAIGAKYGYTF	TGTGCCAGCAGTGTGGCGATAGGGGCTAAGTATGGCTACACCTTC
TRBV7-2	TRBJ2-7	TRBD2	NA	CASSPSSGRAGEQYF	TGTGCCAGCAGCCCATCTAGCGGGAGGGCGGGCGAGCAGTACTTC